Detailed here is one T cell receptor beta chain. Its cognate antigen is unknown. CDR1 and CDR2 (germline): SGHRS, YFSETQ. This CDR3 is 14 amino acids long. The ends were cut back, 2 bases at V and 1 base at J, with 8 bases in the middle. Prior to sequencing, the ViraFEST assay stimulated PBMC with viral peptide pools, which expanded the antigen-specific CD4+ T cells. Following culture for ten to eleven days, CD4+ T cells were isolated. Of the BNT162b2 and mRNA-1273 vaccines, participants received two doses of one or the other. Using immunoSEQ multiplex PCR, the repertoire was profiled, and TCRdb retains in-frame clones only, with some absent. Among over 80,000 clones listed, over 70% were seen once. The data were obtained in a study of vaccination effects on CD4 cells after COVID-19. Study context: It was a median of 72 days after the second dose that post-vaccine samples were obtained. General observations from the study: Infection- and vaccine-induced clones contracted markedly late after vaccination.

The sequence was obtained from a human donor who received a COVID-19 vaccine. The specimen comprised CD4+ T cells from PBMCs cultured with HCoV-OC43 spike peptides, sampled after COVID-19 vaccination. Noted subset: HCoV-OC43 spike overlapping peptide pool stimulation. The chain has TRBV5-1 and TRBJ2-3; D remains unclear. CDR3 DNA sequence: TGCGCCAGCAGCTTTGGAACCGGCACAGATACGCAGTATTTT. This gives the protein CASSFGTGTDTQYF.